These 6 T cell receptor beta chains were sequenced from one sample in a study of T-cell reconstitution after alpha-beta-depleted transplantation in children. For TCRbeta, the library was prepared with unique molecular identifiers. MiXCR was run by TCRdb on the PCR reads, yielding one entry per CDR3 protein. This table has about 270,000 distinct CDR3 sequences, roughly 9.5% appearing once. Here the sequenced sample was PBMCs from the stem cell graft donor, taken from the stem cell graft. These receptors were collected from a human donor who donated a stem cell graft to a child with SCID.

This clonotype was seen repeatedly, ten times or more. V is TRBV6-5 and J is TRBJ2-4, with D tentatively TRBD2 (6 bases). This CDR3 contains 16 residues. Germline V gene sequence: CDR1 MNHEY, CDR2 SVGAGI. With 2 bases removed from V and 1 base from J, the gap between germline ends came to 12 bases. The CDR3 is CASSYALAAAKNIQYF. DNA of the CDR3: TGTGCCAGCAGTTACGCTTTAGCGGCGGCCAAAAACATTCAGTACTTC.

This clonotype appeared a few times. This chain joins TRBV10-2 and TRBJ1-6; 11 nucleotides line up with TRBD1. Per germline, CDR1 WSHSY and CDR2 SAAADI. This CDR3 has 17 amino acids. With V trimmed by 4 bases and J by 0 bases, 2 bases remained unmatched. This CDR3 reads CASSGGTGGSYNSPLHF. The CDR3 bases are TGCGCCAGCAGTGGCGGGACAGGGGGCTCCTATAATTCACCCCTCCACTTT.

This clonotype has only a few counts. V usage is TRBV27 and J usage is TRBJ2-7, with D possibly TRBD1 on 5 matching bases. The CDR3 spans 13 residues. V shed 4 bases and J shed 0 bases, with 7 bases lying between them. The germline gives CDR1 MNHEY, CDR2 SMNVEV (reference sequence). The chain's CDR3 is CASSYRSSYEQYF. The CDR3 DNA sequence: TGTGCCAGCAGTTACAGGAGCTCCTACGAGCAGTACTTC.

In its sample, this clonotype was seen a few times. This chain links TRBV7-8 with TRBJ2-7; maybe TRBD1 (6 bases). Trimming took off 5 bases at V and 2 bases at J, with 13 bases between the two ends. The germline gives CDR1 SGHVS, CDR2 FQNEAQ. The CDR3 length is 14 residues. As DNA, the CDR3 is TGTGCCAGCAGCGCCCGCGCAGGGGCCTACGAGCAGTACTTC. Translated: CASSARAGAYEQYF. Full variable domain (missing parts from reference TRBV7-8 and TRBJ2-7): GAGVSQSPRYKVAKRGQDVALRCDPISGHVSLFWYQQALGQGPEFLTYFQNEAQLDKSGLPSDRFFAERPEGSVSTLKIQRTQQEDSAVYLCASSARAGAYEQYFGPGTRLTVT.

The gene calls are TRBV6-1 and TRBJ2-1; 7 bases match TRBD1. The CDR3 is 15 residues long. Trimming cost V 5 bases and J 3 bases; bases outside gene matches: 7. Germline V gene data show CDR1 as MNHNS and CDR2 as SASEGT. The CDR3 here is CASSLRGQGYNEQFF. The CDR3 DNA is TGTGCCAGCAGTCTGAGGGGGCAGGGCTACAATGAGCAGTTCTTC.

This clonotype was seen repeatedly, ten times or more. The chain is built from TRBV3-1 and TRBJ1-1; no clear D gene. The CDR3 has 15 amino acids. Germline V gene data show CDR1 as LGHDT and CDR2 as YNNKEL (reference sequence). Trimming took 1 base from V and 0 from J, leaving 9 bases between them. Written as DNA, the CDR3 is TGTGCCAGCAGCCAAGGTACAGCTTTGAACACTGAAGCTTTCTTT. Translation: CASSQGTALNTEAFF.